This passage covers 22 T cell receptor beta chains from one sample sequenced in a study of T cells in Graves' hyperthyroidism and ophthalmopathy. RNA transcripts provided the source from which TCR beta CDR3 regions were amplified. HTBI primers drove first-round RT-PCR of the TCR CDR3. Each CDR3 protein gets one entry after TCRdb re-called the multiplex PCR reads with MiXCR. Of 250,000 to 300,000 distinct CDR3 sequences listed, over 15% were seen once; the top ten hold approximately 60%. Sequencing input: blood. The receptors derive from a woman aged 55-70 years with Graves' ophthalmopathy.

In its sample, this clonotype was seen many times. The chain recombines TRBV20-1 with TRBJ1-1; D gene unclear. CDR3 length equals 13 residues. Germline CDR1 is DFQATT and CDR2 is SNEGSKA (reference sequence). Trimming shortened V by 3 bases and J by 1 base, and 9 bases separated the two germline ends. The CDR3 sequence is CSASTDPNTEAFF. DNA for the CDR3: TGCAGTGCTAGTACGGATCCGAACACTGAAGCTTTCTTT.

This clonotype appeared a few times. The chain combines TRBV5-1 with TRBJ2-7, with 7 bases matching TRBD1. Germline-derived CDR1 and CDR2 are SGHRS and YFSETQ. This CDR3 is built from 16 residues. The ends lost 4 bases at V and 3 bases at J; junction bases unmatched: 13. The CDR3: CASSQVSTGRGYEQYF. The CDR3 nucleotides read TGCGCCAGCAGCCAGGTTTCGACAGGGCGAGGCTACGAGCAGTACTTC.

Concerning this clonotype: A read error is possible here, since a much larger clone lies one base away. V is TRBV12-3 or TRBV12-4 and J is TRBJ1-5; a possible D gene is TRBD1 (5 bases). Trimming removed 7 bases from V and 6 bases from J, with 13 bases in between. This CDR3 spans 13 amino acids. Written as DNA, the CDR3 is TGTGCCAGCACCCGGGACGTCGGTCAGCCCCAGCATTTT. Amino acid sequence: CASTRDVGQPQHF.

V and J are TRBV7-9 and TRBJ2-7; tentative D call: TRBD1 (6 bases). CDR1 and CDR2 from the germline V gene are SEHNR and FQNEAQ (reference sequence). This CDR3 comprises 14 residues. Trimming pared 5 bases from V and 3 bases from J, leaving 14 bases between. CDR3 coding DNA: TGTGCCAGCAGCCGAGGACAGCTTGGCTACGAGCAGTACTTC. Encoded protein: CASSRGQLGYEQYF. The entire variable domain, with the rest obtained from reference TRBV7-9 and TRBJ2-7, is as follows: DTGVSQNPRHKITKRGQNVTFRCDPISEHNRLYWYRQTLGQGPEFLTYFQNEAQLEKSRLLSDRFSAERPKGSFSTLEIQRTEQGDSAMYLCASSRGQLGYEQYFGPGTRLTVT.

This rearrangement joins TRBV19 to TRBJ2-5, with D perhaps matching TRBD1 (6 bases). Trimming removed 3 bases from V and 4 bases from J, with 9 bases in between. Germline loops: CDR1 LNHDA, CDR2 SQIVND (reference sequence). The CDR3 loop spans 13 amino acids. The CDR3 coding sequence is TGTGCCAGTAGTATTCAGGGGATAGAGACCCAGTACTTC. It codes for CASSIQGIETQYF. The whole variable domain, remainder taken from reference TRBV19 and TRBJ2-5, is DGGITQSPKYLFRKEGQNVTLSCEQNLNHDAMYWYRQDPGQGLRLIYYSQIVNDFQKGDIAEGYSVSREKKESFPLTVTSAQKNPTAFYLCASSIQGIETQYFGPGTRLLVL.

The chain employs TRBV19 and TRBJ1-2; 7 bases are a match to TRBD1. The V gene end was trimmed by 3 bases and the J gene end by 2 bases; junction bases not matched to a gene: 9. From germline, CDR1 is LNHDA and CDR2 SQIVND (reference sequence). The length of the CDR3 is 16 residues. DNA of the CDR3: TGTGCCAGTAGTATGGGCCCGGGACAGACAAACTATGGCTACACCTTC. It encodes CASSMGPGQTNYGYTF.

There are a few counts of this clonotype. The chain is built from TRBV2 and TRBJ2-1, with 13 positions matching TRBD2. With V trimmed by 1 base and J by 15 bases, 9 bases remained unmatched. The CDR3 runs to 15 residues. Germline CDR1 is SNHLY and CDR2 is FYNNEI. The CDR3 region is CASSEGLLAGGTLFF. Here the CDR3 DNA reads TGTGCCAGCAGTGAAGGTCTACTAGCGGGAGGGACTCTGTTCTTC. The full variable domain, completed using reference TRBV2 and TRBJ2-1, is EPEVTQTPSHQVTQMGQEVILRCVPISNHLYFYWYRQILGQKVEFLVSFYNNEISEKSEIFDDQFSVERPDGSNFTLKIRSTKLEDSAMYFCASSEGLLAGGTLFFGPGTRLTVL.

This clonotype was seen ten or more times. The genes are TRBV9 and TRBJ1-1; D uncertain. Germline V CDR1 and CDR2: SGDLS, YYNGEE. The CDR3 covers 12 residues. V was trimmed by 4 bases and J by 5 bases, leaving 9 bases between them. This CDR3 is CASSSPGTEAFF. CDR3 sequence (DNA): TGTGCCAGCAGCTCTCCCGGGACTGAAGCTTTCTTT.

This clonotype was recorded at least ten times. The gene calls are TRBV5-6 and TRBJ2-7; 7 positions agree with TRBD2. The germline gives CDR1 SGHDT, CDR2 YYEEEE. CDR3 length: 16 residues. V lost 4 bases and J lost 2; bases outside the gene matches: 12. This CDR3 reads CASSRPGLQSPYEQYF. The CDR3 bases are TGTGCCAGCAGCAGGCCGGGACTACAGTCGCCCTACGAGCAGTACTTC.

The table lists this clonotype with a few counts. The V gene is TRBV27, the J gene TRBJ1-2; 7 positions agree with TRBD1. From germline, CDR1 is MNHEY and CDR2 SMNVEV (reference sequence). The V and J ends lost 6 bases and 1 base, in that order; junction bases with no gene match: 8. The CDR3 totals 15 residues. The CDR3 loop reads CASRRNRDSNYGYTF. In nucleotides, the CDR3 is TGTGCCAGCAGGCGAAACCGGGACAGTAACTATGGCTACACCTTC.

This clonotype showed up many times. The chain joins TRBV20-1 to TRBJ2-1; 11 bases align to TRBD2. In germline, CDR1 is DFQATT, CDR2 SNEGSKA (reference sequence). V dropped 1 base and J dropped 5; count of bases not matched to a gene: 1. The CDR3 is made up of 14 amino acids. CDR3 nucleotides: TGCAGTGCTAGAGTAGCGGGAGGGAACAATGAGCAGTTCTTC. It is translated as CSARVAGGNNEQFF.

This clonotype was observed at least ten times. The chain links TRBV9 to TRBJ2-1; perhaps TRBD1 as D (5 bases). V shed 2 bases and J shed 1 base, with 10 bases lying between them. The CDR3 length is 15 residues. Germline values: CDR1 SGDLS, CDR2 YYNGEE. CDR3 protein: CASSVLAGSYNEQFF. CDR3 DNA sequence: TGTGCCAGCAGCGTTTTGGCAGGGTCCTACAATGAGCAGTTCTTC. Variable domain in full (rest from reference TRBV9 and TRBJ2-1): DSGVTQTPKHLITATGQRVTLRCSPRSGDLSVYWYQQSLDQGLQFLIQYYNGEERAKGNILERFSAQQFPDLHSELNLSSLELGDSALYFCASSVLAGSYNEQFFGPGTRLTVL.

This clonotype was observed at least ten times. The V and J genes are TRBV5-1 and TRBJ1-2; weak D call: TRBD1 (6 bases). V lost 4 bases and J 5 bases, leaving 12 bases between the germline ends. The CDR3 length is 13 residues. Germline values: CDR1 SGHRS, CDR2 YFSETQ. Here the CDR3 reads CASSQVRGYGYTF. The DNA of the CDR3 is TGCGCCAGCAGCCAAGTCAGGGGATATGGCTACACCTTC. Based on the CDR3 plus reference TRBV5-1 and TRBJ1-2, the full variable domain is KAGVTQTPRYLIKTRGQQVTLSCSPISGHRSVSWYQQTPGQGLQFLFEYFSETQRNKGNFPGRFSGRQFSNSRSEMNVSTLELGDSALYLCASSQVRGYGYTFGSGTRLTVV.

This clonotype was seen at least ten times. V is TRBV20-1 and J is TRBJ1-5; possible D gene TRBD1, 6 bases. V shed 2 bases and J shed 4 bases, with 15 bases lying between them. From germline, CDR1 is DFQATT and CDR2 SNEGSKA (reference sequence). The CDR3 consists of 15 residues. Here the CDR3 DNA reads TGCAGTGCTAGAAGTCGGGGGACAATAAATCAGCCCCAGCATTTT. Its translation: CSARSRGTINQPQHF.

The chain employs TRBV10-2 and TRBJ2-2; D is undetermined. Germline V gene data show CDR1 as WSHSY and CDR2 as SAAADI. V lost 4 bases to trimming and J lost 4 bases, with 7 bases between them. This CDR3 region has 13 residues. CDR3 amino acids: CASSVRSTGELFF. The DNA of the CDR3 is TGCGCCAGCAGTGTCAGATCCACCGGGGAGCTGTTTTTT.

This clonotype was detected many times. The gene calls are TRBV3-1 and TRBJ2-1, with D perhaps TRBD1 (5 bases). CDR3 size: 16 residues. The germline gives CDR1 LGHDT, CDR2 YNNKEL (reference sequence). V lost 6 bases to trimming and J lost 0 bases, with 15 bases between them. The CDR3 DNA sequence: TGTGCCAGCAGTCTTAGGGGTGTAAGCTCCTACAATGAGCAGTTCTTC. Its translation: CASSLRGVSSYNEQFF.

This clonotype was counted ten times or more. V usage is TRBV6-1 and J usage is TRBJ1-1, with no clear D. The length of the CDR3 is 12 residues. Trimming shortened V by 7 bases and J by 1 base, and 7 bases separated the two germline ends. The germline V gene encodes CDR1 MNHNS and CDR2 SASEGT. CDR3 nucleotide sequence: TGTGCCAGCAAGGACCCGAACACTGAAGCTTTCTTT. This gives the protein CASKDPNTEAFF.

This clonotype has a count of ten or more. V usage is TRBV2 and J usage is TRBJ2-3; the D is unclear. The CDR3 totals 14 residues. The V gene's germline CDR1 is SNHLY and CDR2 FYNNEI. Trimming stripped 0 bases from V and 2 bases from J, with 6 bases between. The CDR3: CASSEAVDTDTQYF. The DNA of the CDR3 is TGTGCCAGCAGTGAAGCGGTCGACACAGATACGCAGTATTTT.

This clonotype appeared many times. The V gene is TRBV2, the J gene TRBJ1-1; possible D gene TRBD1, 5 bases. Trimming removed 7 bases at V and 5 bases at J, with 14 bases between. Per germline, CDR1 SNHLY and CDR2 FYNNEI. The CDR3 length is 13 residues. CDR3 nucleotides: TGTGCCAGCATGTTGGGGGGGGGGACTGAAGCTTTCTTT. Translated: CASMLGGGTEAFF.

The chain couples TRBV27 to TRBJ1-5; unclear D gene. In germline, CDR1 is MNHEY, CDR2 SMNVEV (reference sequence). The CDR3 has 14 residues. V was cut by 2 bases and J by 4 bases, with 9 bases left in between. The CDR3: CASSLRHLNQPQHF. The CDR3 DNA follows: TGTGCCAGCAGTTTAAGGCACCTGAATCAGCCCCAGCATTTT.

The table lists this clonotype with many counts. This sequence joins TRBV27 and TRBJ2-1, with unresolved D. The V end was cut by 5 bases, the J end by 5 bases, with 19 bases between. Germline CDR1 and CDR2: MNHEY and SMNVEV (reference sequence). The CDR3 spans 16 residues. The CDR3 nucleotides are TGTGCCAGCAGTCCCGTTATAGGGTGGGCAAACAATGAGCAGTTCTTC. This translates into CASSPVIGWANNEQFF.

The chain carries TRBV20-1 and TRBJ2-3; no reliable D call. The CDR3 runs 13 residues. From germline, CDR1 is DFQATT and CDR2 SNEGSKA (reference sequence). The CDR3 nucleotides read TGCAGCCTAAGTGGCGTTTCGGCAGATACGCAGTATTTT. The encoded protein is CSLSGVSADTQYF.